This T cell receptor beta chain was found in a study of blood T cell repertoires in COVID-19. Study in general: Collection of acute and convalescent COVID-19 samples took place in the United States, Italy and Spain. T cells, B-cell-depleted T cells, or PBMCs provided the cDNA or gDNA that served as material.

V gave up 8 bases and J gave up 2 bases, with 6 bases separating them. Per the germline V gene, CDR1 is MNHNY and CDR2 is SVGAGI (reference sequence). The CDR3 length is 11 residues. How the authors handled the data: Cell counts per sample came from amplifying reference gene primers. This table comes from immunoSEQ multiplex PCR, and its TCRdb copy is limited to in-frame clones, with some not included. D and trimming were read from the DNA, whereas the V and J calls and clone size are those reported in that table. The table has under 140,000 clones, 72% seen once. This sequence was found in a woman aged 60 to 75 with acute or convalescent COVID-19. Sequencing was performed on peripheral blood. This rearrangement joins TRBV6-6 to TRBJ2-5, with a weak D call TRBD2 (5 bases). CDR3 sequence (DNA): TGTGCCAGCTCGGGGCAAGAGACCCAGTACTTC. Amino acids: CASSGQETQYF.